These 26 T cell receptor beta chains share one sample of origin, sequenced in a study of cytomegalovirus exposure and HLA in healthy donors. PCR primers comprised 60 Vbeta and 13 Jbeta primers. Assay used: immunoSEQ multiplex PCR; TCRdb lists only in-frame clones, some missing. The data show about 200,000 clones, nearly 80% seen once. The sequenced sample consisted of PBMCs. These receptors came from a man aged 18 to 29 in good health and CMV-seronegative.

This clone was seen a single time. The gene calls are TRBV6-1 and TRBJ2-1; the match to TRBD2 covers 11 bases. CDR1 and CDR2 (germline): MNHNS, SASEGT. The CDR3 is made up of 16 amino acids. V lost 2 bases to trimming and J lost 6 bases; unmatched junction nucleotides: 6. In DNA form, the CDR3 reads TGTGCCAGCAGTGAACTTACTAGCGGGAGCGGCAATGAGCAGTTCTTC. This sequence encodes CASSELTSGSGNEQFF.

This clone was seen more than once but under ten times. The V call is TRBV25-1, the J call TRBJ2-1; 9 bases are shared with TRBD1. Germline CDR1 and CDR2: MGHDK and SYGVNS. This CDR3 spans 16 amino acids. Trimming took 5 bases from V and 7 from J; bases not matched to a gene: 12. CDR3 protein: CASSNADGTGQNEQFF. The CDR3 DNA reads TGTGCCAGCAGTAACGCCGACGGGACAGGGCAAAATGAGCAGTTCTTC.

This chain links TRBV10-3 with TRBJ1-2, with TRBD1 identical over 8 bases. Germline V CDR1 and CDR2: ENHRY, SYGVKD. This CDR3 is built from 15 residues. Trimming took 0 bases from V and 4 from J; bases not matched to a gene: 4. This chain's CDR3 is CAISESTGAAYGYTF. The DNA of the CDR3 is TGTGCCATCAGTGAGTCGACAGGGGCCGCCTATGGCTACACCTTC.

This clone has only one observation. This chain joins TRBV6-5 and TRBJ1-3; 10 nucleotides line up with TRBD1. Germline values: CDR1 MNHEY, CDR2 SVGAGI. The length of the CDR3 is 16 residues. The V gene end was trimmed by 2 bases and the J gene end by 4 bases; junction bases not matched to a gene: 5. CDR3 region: CASSYTGTGEGNTIYF. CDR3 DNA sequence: TGTGCCAGCAGTTACACGGGGACAGGGGAAGGAAACACCATATATTTT.

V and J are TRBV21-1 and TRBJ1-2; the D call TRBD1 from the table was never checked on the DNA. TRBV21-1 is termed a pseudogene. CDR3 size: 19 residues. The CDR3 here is CASSSPWADIGHLHYGYTF. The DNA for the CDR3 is TGTGCCAGCAGCAGCCCGTGGGCAGATATTGGTCATTTGCACTATGGCTACACCTTC.

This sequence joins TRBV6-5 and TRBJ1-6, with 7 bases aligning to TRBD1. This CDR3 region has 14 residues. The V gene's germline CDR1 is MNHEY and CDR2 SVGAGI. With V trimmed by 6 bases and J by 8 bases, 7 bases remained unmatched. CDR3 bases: TGTGCCAGCAGGACCGGGACAGAATATTCACCCCTCCACTTT. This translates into CASRTGTEYSPLHF.

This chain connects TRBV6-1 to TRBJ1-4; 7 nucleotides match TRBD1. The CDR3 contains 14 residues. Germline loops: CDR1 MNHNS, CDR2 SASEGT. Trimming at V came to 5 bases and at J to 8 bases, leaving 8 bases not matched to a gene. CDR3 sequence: CASSIDRVGEKLFF. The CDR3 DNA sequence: TGTGCCAGCAGTATTGACAGGGTTGGGGAAAAACTGTTTTTT.

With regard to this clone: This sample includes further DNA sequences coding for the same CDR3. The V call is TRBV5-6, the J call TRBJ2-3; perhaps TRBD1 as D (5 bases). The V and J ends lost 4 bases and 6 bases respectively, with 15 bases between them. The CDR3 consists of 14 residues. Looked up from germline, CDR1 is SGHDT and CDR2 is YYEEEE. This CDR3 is CASSRPRAPDTQYF. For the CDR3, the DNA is TGTGCCAGCAGCCGTCCCAGGGCGCCGGATACGCAGTATTTT.

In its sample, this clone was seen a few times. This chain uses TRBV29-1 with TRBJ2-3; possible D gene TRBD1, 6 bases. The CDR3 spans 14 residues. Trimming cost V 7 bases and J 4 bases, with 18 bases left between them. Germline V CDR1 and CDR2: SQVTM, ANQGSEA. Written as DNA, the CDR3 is TGCAGCGCCCGGGACACCCTTAGGGCAGATACGCAGTATTTT. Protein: CSARDTLRADTQYF.

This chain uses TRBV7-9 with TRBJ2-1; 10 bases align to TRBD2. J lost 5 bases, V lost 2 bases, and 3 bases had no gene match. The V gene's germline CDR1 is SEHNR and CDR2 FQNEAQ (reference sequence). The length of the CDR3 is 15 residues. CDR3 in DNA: TGTGCCAGCAGCTTAAGGACTAGCGGAGACAATGAGCAGTTCTTC. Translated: CASSLRTSGDNEQFF.

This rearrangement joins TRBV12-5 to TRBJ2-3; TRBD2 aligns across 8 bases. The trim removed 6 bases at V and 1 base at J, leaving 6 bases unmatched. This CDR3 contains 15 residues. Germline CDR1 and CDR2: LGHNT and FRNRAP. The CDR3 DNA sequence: TGTGCTAGTGGGACCGGGACTAGAGGCACAGATACGCAGTATTTT. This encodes CASGTGTRGTDTQYF.

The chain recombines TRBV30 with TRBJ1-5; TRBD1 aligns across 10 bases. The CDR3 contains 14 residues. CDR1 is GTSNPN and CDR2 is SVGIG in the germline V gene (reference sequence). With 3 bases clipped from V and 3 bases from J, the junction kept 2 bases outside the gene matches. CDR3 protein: CAWRGQGYNQPQHF. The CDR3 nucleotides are TGTGCCTGGAGGGGACAGGGGTACAATCAGCCCCAGCATTTT.

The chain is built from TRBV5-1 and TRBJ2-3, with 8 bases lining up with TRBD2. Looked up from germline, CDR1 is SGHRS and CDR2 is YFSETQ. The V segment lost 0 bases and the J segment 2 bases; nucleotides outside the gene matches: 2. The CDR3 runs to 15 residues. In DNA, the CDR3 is TGCGCCAGCAGCTTGGCGGGGGGGCACACAGATACGCAGTATTTT. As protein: CASSLAGGHTDTQYF.

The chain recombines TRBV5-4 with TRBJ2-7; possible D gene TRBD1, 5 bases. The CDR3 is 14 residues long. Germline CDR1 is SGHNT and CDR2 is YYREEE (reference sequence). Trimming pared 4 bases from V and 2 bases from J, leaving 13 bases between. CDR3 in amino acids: CASSLEDTAYEQYF. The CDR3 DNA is TGTGCCAGCAGCCTTGAGGACACAGCCTACGAGCAGTACTTC.

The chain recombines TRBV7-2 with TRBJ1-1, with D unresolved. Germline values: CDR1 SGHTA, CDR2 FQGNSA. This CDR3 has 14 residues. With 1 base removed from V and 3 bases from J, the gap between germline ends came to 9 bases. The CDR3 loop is CASSLVIQDTEAFF. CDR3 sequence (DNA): TGTGCCAGCAGCTTAGTGATTCAGGACACTGAAGCTTTCTTT.

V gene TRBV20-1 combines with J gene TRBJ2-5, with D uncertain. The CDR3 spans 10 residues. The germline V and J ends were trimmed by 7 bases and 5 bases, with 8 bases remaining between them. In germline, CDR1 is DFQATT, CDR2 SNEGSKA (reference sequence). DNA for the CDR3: TGCAGTGTCGGCAGGGAGACCCAGTACTTC. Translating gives CSVGRETQYF.

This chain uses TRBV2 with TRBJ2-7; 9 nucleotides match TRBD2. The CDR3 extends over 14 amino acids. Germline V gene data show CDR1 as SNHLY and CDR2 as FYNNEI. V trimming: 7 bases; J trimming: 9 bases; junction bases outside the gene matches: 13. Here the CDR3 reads CASTVRTSESGQYF. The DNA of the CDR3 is TGTGCCAGCACCGTCAGGACTAGCGAGTCGGGGCAGTACTTC.

Written as DNA, the CDR3 is TGCAGCGCCCTAGGGGAGGGACAGGGGAAATACGAGCAGTACTTC. Translating it yields CSALGEGQGKYEQYF. The rearrangement links TRBV29-1 to TRBJ2-7, with 10 positions matching TRBD1. With V trimmed by 7 bases and J by 4 bases, 13 bases remained unmatched. Germline CDR1 and CDR2: SQVTM and ANQGSEA. The CDR3 is 15 amino acids.

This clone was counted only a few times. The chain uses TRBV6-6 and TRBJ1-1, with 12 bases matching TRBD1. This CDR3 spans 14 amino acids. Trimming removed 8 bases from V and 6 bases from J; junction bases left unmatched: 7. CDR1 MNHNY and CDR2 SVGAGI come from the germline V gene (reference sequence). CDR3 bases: TGTGCCAGCGGGGGACAGGGGGCTGGCGCTGAAGCTTTCTTT. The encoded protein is CASGGQGAGAEAFF.

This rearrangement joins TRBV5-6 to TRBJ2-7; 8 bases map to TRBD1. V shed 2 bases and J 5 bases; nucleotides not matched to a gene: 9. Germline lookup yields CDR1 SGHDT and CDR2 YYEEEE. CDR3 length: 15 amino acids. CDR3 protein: CASSLWWTGSDEQYF. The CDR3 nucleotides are TGTGCCAGCAGCTTATGGTGGACAGGGTCCGACGAGCAGTACTTC.

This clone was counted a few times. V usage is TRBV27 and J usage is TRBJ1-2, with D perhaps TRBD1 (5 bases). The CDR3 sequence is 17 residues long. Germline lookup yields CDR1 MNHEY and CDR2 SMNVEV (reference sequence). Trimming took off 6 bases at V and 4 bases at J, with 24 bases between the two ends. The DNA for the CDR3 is TGTGCCAGCAGCTTCGCCAGTACAGGTGGTCCCCTCTATGGCTACACCTTC. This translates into CASSFASTGGPLYGYTF.

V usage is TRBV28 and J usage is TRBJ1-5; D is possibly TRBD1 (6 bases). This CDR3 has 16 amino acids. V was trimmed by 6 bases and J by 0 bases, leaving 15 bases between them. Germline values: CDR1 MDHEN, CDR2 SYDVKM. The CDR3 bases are TGTGCCAGCAGCCCCGCGACAGGATCTAGCAATCAGCCCCAGCATTTT. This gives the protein CASSPATGSSNQPQHF.

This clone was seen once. The CDR3 here is CAWSEGTGPSGEQYF. The CDR3 DNA is TGTGCCTGGAGTGAAGGGACAGGGCCCTCAGGCGAGCAGTACTTC. V usage is TRBV30 and J usage is TRBJ2-7, with 9 bases fitting TRBD1. CDR1 is GTSNPN, CDR2 SVGIG, per germline (reference sequence). The ends lost 1 base at V and 6 bases at J; junction bases unmatched: 10. The CDR3 is 15 amino acids.

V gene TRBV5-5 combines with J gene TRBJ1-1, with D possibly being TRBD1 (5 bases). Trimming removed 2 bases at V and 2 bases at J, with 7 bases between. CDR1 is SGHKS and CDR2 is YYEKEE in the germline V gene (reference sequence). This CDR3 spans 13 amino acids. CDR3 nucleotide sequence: TGTGCCAGCAGCTTACAGGCTAACACTGAAGCTTTCTTT. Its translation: CASSLQANTEAFF. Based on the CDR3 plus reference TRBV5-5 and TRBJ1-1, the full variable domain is DAGVTQSPTHLIKTRGQQVTLRCSPISGHKSVSWYQQVLGQGPQFIFQYYEKEERGRGNFPDRFSARQFPNYSSELNVNALLLGDSALYLCASSLQANTEAFFGQGTRLTVV.

The CDR3 DNA sequence: TGCGCCAGCAGTGAAGGGGGCTACGAGCAGTACTTC. It encodes CASSEGGYEQYF. The chain employs TRBV10-2 and TRBJ2-7, with D perhaps TRBD1 (6 bases). CDR3 length equals 12 residues. The V gene's germline CDR1 is WSHSY and CDR2 SAAADI. The ends were cut back, 3 bases at V and 3 bases at J, with 6 bases in the middle.

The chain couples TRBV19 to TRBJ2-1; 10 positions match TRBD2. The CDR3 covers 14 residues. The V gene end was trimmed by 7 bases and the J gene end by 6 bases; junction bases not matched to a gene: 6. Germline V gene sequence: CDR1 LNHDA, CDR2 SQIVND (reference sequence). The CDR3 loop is CASKPSGRLNEQFF. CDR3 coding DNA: TGTGCCAGTAAGCCTAGCGGGAGACTCAATGAGCAGTTCTTC.